The 16 T cell receptor beta chains below come from one sample, sequenced in a study of blood T cell repertoires in COVID-19. The protocol was immunoSEQ multiplex PCR, while the TCRdb copy is restricted to in-frame clones and leaves out a portion. Altogether a few hundred thousand clones are present, about nine tenths being singletons, with the ten largest covering more than 0.55%. The sample taken for sequencing was PBMCs or T cells enriched from blood (not recorded which). All receptors derive from a man aged 18 to 29 who had recovered from COVID-19.

The V and J genes are TRBV5-1 and TRBJ1-1, with D maybe TRBD1 (5 bases). This CDR3 contains 13 residues. The germline V and J ends were trimmed by 4 bases and 0 bases, with 7 bases remaining between them. Germline V gives CDR1 SGHRS, CDR2 YFSETQ. The DNA of the CDR3 is TGCGCCAGCAGCAGGGGCATGAACACTGAAGCTTTCTTT. It is translated as CASSRGMNTEAFF.

The chain is built from TRBV14 and TRBJ1-3; TRBD1 aligns across 8 bases. CDR3 length: 17 amino acids. Germline V CDR1 and CDR2: SGHDN, FVKESK. With V trimmed by 1 base and J by 4 bases, 9 bases remained unmatched. The CDR3: CASSQGISRGRGNTIYF. The CDR3 DNA sequence: TGTGCCAGCAGCCAAGGGATTTCCAGGGGGCGAGGAAACACCATATATTTT.

V is TRBV28 and J is TRBJ2-7, with 11 bases lining up with TRBD2. Germline values: CDR1 MDHEN, CDR2 SYDVKM. This CDR3 contains 17 residues. V shed 5 bases and J 0 bases; nucleotides not matched to a gene: 9. The CDR3 loop reads CASSPALAGGSSYEQYF. For the CDR3, the DNA is TGTGCCAGCAGTCCTGCCCTAGCGGGGGGAAGCTCCTACGAGCAGTACTTC.

The V gene is TRBV5-6, the J gene TRBJ2-5; D is uncertain. CDR1 is SGHDT, CDR2 YYEEEE, per germline. V lost 2 bases and J lost 4, with 15 bases in between. The CDR3 is 15 amino acids. The CDR3 nucleotides read TGTGCCAGCAGCTTTTTAAACCATGGGCGAGAGACCCAGTACTTC. It is translated as CASSFLNHGRETQYF.

This sequence joins TRBV19 and TRBJ2-2; possibly TRBD2 for D (5 bases). Germline CDR1 and CDR2: LNHDA and SQIVND (reference sequence). V was pared by 7 bases and J by 5 bases, with 17 bases between. The CDR3 length is 15 residues. The DNA of the CDR3 is TGTGCCAGTAACTCGGGAAAGGGTGGTACCGGGGAGCTGTTTTTT. This translates into CASNSGKGGTGELFF.

The genes are TRBV29-1 and TRBJ2-5, with 8 nucleotides matching TRBD2. There are 14 residues in the CDR3. Trimming cost V 4 bases and J 3 bases; bases outside gene matches: 7. CDR1 is SQVTM and CDR2 is ANQGSEA in the germline V gene. The chain's CDR3 is CSVGSGGSEETQYF. The CDR3 DNA is TGCAGCGTTGGGAGCGGGGGCAGTGAAGAGACCCAGTACTTC.

This chain uses TRBV20-1 with TRBJ2-7; D gene uncertain. The CDR3 is 11 amino acids. The germline gives CDR1 DFQATT, CDR2 SNEGSKA (reference sequence). The V and J ends lost 6 bases and 1 base respectively, with 7 bases between them. The CDR3 protein is CSAPRSYEQYF. The CDR3 bases are TGCAGTGCCCCCAGGTCCTACGAGCAGTACTTC.

This chain uses TRBV7-6 with TRBJ2-3; D gene uncertain. The CDR3 consists of 17 residues. V was cut by 5 bases and J by 7 bases, with 25 bases left in between. The V gene's germline CDR1 is SGHVS and CDR2 FNYEAQ. CDR3 in DNA: TGTGCCAGCAGCCCCCTGTTGGCAGCGACCGTCCGGAATACGCAGTATTTT. Protein sequence: CASSPLLAATVRNTQYF.

V gene TRBV12-3 or TRBV12-4 combines with J gene TRBJ1-1, with a tentative D call TRBD1 (6 bases). CDR3 length: 12 residues. V lost 5 bases and J lost 4, with 8 bases in between. The CDR3 sequence is CASSPTGTEAFF. The CDR3 DNA reads TGTGCCAGCAGTCCGACAGGCACTGAAGCTTTCTTT.

V and J are TRBV6-1 and TRBJ1-5; D unresolved. CDR1 and CDR2 from the germline V gene are MNHNS and SASEGT. The CDR3 has 15 residues. Trimming took off 1 base at V and 3 bases at J, with 10 bases between the two ends. As DNA, the CDR3 is TGTGCCAGCAGTGAAGGTGAGGGAAACAATCAGCCCCAGCATTTT. Protein sequence: CASSEGEGNNQPQHF.

V gene TRBV5-4 combines with J gene TRBJ1-2, with D hard to call. Between the trimmed V and J ends, which lost 1 base and 7 bases, there was a span of 8 bases. This CDR3 spans 12 amino acids. Germline lookup yields CDR1 SGHNT and CDR2 YYREEE (reference sequence). The DNA of the CDR3 is TGTGCCAGCAGCTTGTGGCCTTTTGGCTACACCTTC. Protein: CASSLWPFGYTF.

The CDR3 loop reads CASSLVSGSGDRGRKLFF. CDR3 DNA sequence: TGTGCCAGCAGCTTAGTATCCGGGAGTGGGGACAGGGGTCGAAAACTGTTTTTT. This rearrangement joins TRBV7-2 to TRBJ1-4; 10 nucleotides agree with TRBD1. V gave up 1 base and J gave up 10 bases; unmatched junction bases: 15. The germline V gene encodes CDR1 SGHTA and CDR2 FQGNSA. The CDR3 loop spans 18 amino acids.

The chain uses TRBV3-1 (or the pseudogene TRBV3-2) and TRBJ2-5; TRBD2 matches at 8 bases. This CDR3 has 15 amino acids. V shed 4 bases and J 5 bases; nucleotides not matched to a gene: 9. CDR1 is LGHDT, CDR2 YNNKEL, per germline (reference sequence). DNA of the CDR3: TGTGCCAGCAGCCCCTCAACCCGACTAGCGGAGACCCAGTACTTC. It translates to CASSPSTRLAETQYF.

This chain connects TRBV4-1 to TRBJ2-3, with 10 positions matching TRBD2. CDR3 length: 16 amino acids. Trimming at V came to 2 bases and at J to 4 bases, leaving 6 bases not matched to a gene. The germline gives CDR1 MGHRA, CDR2 YSYEKL. CDR3 amino acids: CASSQPTSGTSDTQYF. CDR3 DNA: TGCGCCAGCAGCCAACCCACTAGCGGGACTTCAGATACGCAGTATTTT.

This chain links TRBV15 with TRBJ1-2; possibly TRBD1 for D (5 bases). In germline, CDR1 is LNHNV, CDR2 YYDKDF (reference sequence). The V end lost 5 bases, the J end lost 0 bases, and 13 bases lay between the germline ends. CDR3 length: 15 residues. The CDR3 region is CATSPSDRTNYGYTF. DNA of the CDR3: TGTGCCACCAGCCCATCTGACAGAACTAACTATGGCTACACCTTC.

This chain connects TRBV5-1 to TRBJ1-2, with 7 bases aligning to TRBD1. Germline trimming cut 1 base from V and 8 bases from J; bases unmatched to any gene: 5. CDR1 SGHRS and CDR2 YFSETQ come from the germline V gene. The CDR3 length is 13 residues. CDR3 amino acids: CASSLSTGVGYTF. CDR3 coding DNA: TGCGCCAGCAGCTTGAGCACAGGGGTCGGCTACACCTTC.